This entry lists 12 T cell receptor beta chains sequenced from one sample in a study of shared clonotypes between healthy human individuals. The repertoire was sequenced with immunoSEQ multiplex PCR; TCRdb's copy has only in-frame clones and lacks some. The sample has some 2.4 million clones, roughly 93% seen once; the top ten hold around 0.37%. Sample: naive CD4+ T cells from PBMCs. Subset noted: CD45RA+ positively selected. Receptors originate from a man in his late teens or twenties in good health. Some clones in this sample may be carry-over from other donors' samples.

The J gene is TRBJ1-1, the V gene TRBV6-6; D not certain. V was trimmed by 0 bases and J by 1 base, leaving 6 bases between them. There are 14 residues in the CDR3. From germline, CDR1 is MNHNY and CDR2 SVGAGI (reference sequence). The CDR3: CASSYSFRNTEAFF. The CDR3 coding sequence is TGTGCCAGCAGTTACTCCTTCAGGAACACTGAAGCTTTCTTT.

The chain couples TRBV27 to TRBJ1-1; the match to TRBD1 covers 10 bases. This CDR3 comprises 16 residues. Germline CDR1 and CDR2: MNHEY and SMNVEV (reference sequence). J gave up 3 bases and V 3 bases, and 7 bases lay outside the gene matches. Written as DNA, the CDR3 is TGTGCCAGCAGTTTCGACAGGGGGCGTGACGACACTGAAGCTTTCTTT. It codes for CASSFDRGRDDTEAFF.

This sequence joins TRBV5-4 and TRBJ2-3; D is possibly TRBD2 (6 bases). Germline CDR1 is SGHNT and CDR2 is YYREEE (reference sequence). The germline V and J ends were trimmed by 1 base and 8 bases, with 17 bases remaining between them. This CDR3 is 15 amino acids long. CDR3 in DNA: TGTGCCAGCAGCTTGTCCCCGGGACTCACGGCTACGCAGTATTTT. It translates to CASSLSPGLTATQYF.

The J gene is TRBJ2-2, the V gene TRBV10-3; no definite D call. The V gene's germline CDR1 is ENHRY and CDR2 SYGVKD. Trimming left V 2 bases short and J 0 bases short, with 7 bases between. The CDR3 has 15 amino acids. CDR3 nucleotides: TGTGCCATCAGTGAGAACGGAGCGAACACCGGGGAGCTGTTTTTT. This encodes CAISENGANTGELFF.

The CDR3 protein is CASSSYRGLLDQETQYF. In DNA, the CDR3 is TGTGCCAGCAGCTCTTATCGGGGACTACTCGATCAAGAGACCCAGTACTTC. The genes are TRBV5-8 and TRBJ2-5; 7 bases map to TRBD2. The CDR3 has 17 residues. After removal of 3 bases from V and 2 bases from J, the junction contained 13 bases not matched to a gene. CDR1 is SGHTS and CDR2 is YDEGEE in the germline V gene. Filled out from reference TRBV5-8 and TRBJ2-5, the complete variable domain reads EAGVTQSPTHLIKTRGQQATLRCSPISGHTSVYWYQQALGLGLQFLLWYDEGEERNRGNFPPRFSGRQFPNYSSELNVNALELEDSALYLCASSSYRGLLDQETQYFGPGTRLLVL.

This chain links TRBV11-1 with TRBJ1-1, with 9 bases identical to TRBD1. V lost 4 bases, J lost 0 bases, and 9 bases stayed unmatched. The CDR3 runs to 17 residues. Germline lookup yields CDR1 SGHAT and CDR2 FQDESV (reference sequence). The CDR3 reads CASSSPGQGNLNTEAFF. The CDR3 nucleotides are TGTGCCAGCAGCTCACCGGGACAGGGTAACCTGAACACTGAAGCTTTCTTT.

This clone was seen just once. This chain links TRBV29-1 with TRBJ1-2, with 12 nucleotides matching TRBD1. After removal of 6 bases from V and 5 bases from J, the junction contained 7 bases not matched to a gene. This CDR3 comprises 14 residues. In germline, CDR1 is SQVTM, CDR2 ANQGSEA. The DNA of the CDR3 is TGCAGCGTGGGACAGGGGGCGATGGGTTATGGCTACACCTTC. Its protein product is CSVGQGAMGYGYTF.

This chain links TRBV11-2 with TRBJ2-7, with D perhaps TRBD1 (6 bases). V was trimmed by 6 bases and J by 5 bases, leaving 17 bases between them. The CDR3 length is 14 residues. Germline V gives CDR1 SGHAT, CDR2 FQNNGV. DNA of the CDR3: TGTGCCAGCAGGATTGGGTGGACAGTTAACGAGCAGTACTTC. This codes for CASRIGWTVNEQYF. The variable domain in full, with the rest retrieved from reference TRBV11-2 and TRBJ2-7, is EAGVAQSPRYKIIEKRQSVAFWCNPISGHATLYWYQQILGQGPKLLIQFQNNGVVDDSQLPKDRFSAERLKGVDSTLKIQPAKLEDSAVYLCASRIGWTVNEQYFGPGTRLTVT.

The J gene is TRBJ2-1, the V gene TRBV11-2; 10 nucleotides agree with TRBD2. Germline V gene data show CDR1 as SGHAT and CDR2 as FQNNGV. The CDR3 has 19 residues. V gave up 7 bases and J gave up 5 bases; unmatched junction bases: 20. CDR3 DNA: TGTGCCAGCACCACCGAAGGTCCCCGGCTAGCGGGAGATCACAATGAGCAGTTCTTC. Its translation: CASTTEGPRLAGDHNEQFF.

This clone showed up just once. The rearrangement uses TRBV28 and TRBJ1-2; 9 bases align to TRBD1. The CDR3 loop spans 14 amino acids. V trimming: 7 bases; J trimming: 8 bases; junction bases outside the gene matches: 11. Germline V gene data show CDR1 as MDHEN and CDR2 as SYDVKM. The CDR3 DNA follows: TGTGCCAGCACCCCAGACGGGACAGGGAGGGGCTACACCTTC. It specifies CASTPDGTGRGYTF.

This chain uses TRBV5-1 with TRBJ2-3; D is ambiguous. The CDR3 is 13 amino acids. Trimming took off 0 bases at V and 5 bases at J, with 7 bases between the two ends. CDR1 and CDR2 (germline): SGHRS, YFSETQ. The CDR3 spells CASSLDGRDTQYF. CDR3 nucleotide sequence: TGCGCCAGCAGCTTGGATGGGCGAGATACGCAGTATTTT. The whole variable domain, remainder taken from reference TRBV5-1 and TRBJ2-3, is KAGVTQTPRYLIKTRGQQVTLSCSPISGHRSVSWYQQTPGQGLQFLFEYFSETQRNKGNFPGRFSGRQFSNSRSEMNVSTLELGDSALYLCASSLDGRDTQYFGPGTRLTVL.

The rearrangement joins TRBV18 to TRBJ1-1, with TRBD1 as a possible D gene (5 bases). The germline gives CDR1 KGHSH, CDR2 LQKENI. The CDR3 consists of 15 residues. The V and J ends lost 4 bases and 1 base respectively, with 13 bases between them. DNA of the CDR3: TGTGCCAGCTCACGACTGGAGGGGCAGAACACTGAAGCTTTCTTT. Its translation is CASSRLEGQNTEAFF.